This T cell receptor (beta chain) is drawn from a study of a mutant IDH1 vaccine in newly diagnosed glioma. Looking at the study overall: Visit V12 was scheduled at week 35 and visit V13 at week 47.

Using immunoSEQ multiplex PCR, the repertoire was profiled, and TCRdb retains in-frame clones only, with some absent. In the table there are roughly 34,000 clones, around nine tenths of which are singletons. V was clipped by 4 bases and J by 5 bases, with 15 bases between them. The CDR3 runs to 14 residues. Per the germline V gene, CDR1 is SGHRS and CDR2 is YFSETQ. A remark on this clone: The antigen is not known.

General study results and limits: Patients showed vaccine-induced immune responses at a rate of more than 80%. Apparently, pseudoprogression bore no relation to changes among the top peripheral T cell clonotypes.

The sample's time point: week 47, end of study. Vaccination used 300 ug of mutant IDH1 20-mer peptide per dose, with topical imiquimod. The rearrangement uses TRBV5-1 and TRBJ1-1; tentatively, D is TRBD1 (6 bases). This material consisted of PBMCs, taken from a glioma patient whose treatment included an IDH1 peptide vaccine. The source of this sequence is a woman in her thirties or forties with glioma. CDR3 sequence (DNA): TGCGCCAGCAGCGCCGGGCAGGGGAGGACTGAAGCTTTCTTT. This translates into CASSAGQGRTEAFF.